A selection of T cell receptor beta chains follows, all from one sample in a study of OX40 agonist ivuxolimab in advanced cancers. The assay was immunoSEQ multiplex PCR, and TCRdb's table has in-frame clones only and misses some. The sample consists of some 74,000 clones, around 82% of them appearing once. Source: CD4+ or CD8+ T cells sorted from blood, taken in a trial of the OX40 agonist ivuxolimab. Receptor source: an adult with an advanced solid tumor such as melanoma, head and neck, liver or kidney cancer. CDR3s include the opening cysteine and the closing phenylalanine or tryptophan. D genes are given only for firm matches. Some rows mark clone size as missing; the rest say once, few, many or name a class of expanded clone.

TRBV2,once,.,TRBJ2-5,TGTGCCAGCAGTGGGACGAGGTACCAAGAGACCCAGTACTTC,CASSGTRYQETQYF
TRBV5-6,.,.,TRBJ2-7,TGTGCCAGCAAGTCGACAGGTCTCTACGAGCAGTACTTC,CASKSTGLYEQYF
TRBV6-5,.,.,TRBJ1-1,TGTGCCAGCAGAACGTACCAAAACACTGAAGCTTTCTTT,CASRTYQNTEAFF
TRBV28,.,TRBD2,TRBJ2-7,TGTGCCAGCGGACTAGCGGGGTCCTACGAGCAGTACTTC,CASGLAGSYEQYF
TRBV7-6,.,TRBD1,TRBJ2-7,TGTGCCAGCAGCTGGGACAGGGGGCTCTACGAGCAGTACTTC,CASSWDRGLYEQYF
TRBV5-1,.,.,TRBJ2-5,TGCGCCAGCAGCTTGGAGTATGAGACCCAGTACTTC,CASSLEYETQYF
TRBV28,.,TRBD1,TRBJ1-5,TGTGCCAGCAGCCGAATGACAGGGCTGAGACAGCCCCAGCATTTT,CASSRMTGLRQPQHF
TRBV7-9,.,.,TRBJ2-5,TGTGCCAGCAGCTTTGTTATAGAGACCCAGTACTTC,CASSFVIETQYF
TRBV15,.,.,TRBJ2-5,TGTGCCACCAGCGATGCCCAGTGGGAGTTTCGAGAGACCCAGTACTTC,CATSDAQWEFRETQYF
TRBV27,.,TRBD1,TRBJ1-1,TGTGCCAGCAGTTTCGTGAGACAGGGCACTGAAGCTTTCTTT,CASSFVRQGTEAFF
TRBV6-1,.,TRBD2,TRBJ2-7,TGTGCCAGCAGTGGGCCCCTCGGGACTAGTGGCGAGCAGTACTTC,CASSGPLGTSGEQYF
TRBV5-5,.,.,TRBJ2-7,TGTGCCAGCTCCCCCGCGGAGGGTACCGAGCAGTACTTC,CASSPAEGTEQYF
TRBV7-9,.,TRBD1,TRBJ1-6,TGTGCCAGCAGCAAGGGACAGGGTGATTCACCCCTCCACTTT,CASSKGQGDSPLHF
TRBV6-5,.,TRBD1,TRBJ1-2,TGTGCCAGCAGGCTGCCGGGACAGCGCTATGGCTACACCTTC,CASRLPGQRYGYTF
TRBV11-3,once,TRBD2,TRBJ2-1,TGTGCCAGCAGCTTGAACAACGGACTAGCGGGCAATGAGCAGTTCTTC,CASSLNNGLAGNEQFF
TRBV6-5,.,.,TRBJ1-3,TGTGCCAGCAGTTATTCAGGGGTTGAGTCTGGAAACACCATATATTTT,CASSYSGVESGNTIYF
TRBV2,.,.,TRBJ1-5,TGTGCCAGCAGTCCGACGGTTAGCAATCAGCCCCAGCATTTT,CASSPTVSNQPQHF
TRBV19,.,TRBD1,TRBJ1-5,TGTGCCAGTGACGGGGACAGGGGATCGTATAGCAATCAGCCCCAGCATTTT,CASDGDRGSYSNQPQHF
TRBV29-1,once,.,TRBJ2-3,TGCAGCGTCTCACAGGGTAGCACAGATACGCAGTATTTT,CSVSQGSTDTQYF
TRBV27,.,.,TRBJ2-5,TGTGCCAGCAGTTTGGGTCATAGGGGGACCCAGTACTTC,CASSLGHRGTQYF
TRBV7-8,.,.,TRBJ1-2,TGTGCCAGCAGCTTCGGCGGGGGGGAATTCTATGGCTACACCTTC,CASSFGGGEFYGYTF
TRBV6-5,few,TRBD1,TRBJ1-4,TGTGCCAGCAGTTACTCTTTGCAGGGGGGAGGAGGAAAACTGTTTTTT,CASSYSLQGGGGKLFF